This section outlines one TCR beta chain sequence together with its context. The sample comes from a study of cytomegalovirus exposure and HLA in healthy donors. The PCR had 60 Vbeta and 13 Jbeta primers. The protocol was immunoSEQ multiplex PCR, while the TCRdb copy is restricted to in-frame clones and leaves out a portion. Of about 84,000 clones in the sample, less than 80% were seen once. The germline V gene has CDR1 SEHNR and CDR2 FQNEAQ (reference sequence). The CDR3 runs to 14 residues. Trimming cost V 4 bases and J 8 bases; bases outside gene matches: 7. The chain carries TRBV7-9 and TRBJ1-2; 10 bases align to TRBD1. The source of this sequence is a middle-aged woman in good health and CMV-seropositive. The specimen was PBMCs. The CDR3 bases are TGTGCCAGCAGCTCAGCGACAGGGGGCTTGGGCTACACCTTC. Translating it yields CASSSATGGLGYTF.